The 9 T cell receptor beta chains listed next were all sequenced from one sample in a study of blood T cell repertoires in COVID-19. The assay was immunoSEQ multiplex PCR, and TCRdb's table has in-frame clones only and misses some. The sample has roughly 100,000 clones; about 80% are singletons. Input material: peripheral blood. Receptors originate from a woman in her 70s with acute or convalescent COVID-19.

The rearrangement uses TRBV28 and TRBJ2-3; D is possibly TRBD2 (5 bases). Trimming stripped 4 bases from V and 3 bases from J, with 14 bases between. Germline V gene data show CDR1 as MDHEN and CDR2 as SYDVKM. The CDR3 has 15 residues. As DNA, the CDR3 is TGTGCCAGCAGTTCCACTCGGGGTAAGACAGATACGCAGTATTTT. Translating it yields CASSSTRGKTDTQYF.

This clone was seen only a few times. V and J are TRBV7-2 and TRBJ1-1, with D unclear. Trimming took 2 bases from V and 1 from J, leaving 5 bases between them. CDR1 and CDR2 (germline): SGHTA, FQGNSA. The CDR3 sequence is 13 residues long. CDR3 sequence (DNA): TGTGCCAGCAGCTTACTCTCGAACACTGAAGCTTTCTTT. Its protein is CASSLLSNTEAFF. The variable domain in full, with the rest retrieved from reference TRBV7-2 and TRBJ1-1, is GAGVSQSPSNKVTEKGKDVELRCDPISGHTALYWYRQSLGQGLEFLIYFQGNSAPDKSGLPSDRFSAERTGGSVSTLTIQRTQQEDSAVYLCASSLLSNTEAFFGQGTRLTVV.

The chain uses TRBV5-1 and TRBJ1-4; 7 bases match TRBD1. The length of the CDR3 is 18 residues. Per germline, CDR1 SGHRS and CDR2 YFSETQ. Losses at the gene ends were 3 bases for V and 3 bases for J; bases not matched to a gene: 14. CDR3 amino acids: CASSSRPLEGAPNEKLFF. CDR3 coding DNA: TGCGCCAGCAGCTCTAGACCTTTGGAGGGGGCACCTAATGAAAAACTGTTTTTT.

The rearrangement links TRBV5-4 to TRBJ1-2; D may be TRBD1 (5 bases). Trimming pared 0 bases from V and 4 bases from J, leaving 13 bases between. Germline V gives CDR1 SGHNT, CDR2 YYREEE (reference sequence). The CDR3 runs to 15 residues. CDR3 coding DNA: TGTGCCAGCAGCTTGGCCCCAGGGTCGGCCTATGGCTACACCTTC. Protein product: CASSLAPGSAYGYTF. The whole variable domain, filled in from reference TRBV5-4 and TRBJ1-2, reads ETGVTQSPTHLIKTRGQQVTLRCSSQSGHNTVSWYQQALGQGPQFIFQYYREEENGRGNFPPRFSGLQFPNYSSELNVNALELDDSALYLCASSLAPGSAYGYTFGSGTRLTVV.

This sequence joins TRBV5-8 and TRBJ2-5; D unresolved. The length of the CDR3 is 14 residues. CDR1 and CDR2 (germline): SGHTS, YDEGEE. V gave up 0 bases and J gave up 5 bases, with 11 bases separating them. CDR3: CASSLVAAEETQYF. DNA of the CDR3: TGTGCCAGCAGCTTGGTTGCGGCAGAGGAGACCCAGTACTTC.

CDR3 in amino acids: CAWSVGGSEKLFF. DNA for the CDR3: TGTGCCTGGAGTGTAGGAGGAAGCGAAAAACTGTTTTTT. The chain carries TRBV30 and TRBJ1-4; D unclear. V was clipped by 0 bases and J by 8 bases, with 10 bases between them. Germline CDR1 GTSNPN, CDR2 SVGIG (reference sequence). This CDR3 has 13 residues.

The V call is TRBV6-5, the J call TRBJ2-2, with 10 nucleotides matching TRBD2. The germline gives CDR1 MNHEY, CDR2 SVGAGI. V was pared by 6 bases and J by 6 bases, with 7 bases of the junction left unmatched. The CDR3 contains 15 residues. The CDR3 sequence: CASRRGLAVPGELFF. In DNA form, the CDR3 reads TGTGCCAGCAGGCGTGGACTAGCGGTTCCCGGGGAGCTGTTTTTT.

This chain joins TRBV6-2 or TRBV6-3 and TRBJ2-7, with TRBD1 identical over 8 bases. J lost 5 bases, V lost 6 bases, and 6 bases had no gene match. The V gene's germline CDR1 is MNHEY and CDR2 SVGEGT. The CDR3 covers 13 residues. CDR3 DNA sequence: TGTGCCAGCAGCTCGACAGGGGTCAACGAGCAGTACTTC. This gives the protein CASSSTGVNEQYF.

This chain joins TRBV7-9 and TRBJ2-7; D is possibly TRBD1 (5 bases). The CDR3 has 14 residues. CDR1 is SEHNR and CDR2 is FQNEAQ in the germline V gene (reference sequence). V was trimmed by 5 bases and J by 6 bases, leaving 17 bases between them. The CDR3 loop reads CASSASGASLEQYF. The CDR3 DNA follows: TGTGCCAGCAGCGCATCTGGGGCGTCACTCGAGCAGTACTTC.